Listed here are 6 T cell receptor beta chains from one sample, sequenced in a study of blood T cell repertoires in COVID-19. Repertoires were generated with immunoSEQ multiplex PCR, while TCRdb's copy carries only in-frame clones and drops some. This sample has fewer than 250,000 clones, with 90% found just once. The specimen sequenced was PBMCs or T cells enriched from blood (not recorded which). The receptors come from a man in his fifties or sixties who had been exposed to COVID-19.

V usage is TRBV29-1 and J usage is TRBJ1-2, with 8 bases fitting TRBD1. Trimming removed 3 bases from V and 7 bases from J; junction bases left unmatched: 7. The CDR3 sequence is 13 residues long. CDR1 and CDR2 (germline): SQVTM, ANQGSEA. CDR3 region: CSVEFQGALGYTF. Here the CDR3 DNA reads TGCAGCGTTGAGTTCCAGGGGGCGCTTGGCTACACCTTC.

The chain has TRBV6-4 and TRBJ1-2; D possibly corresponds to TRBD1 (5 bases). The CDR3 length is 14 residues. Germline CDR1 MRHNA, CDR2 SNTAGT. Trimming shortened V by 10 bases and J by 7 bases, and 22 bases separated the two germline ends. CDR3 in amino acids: CATYYTSGKGGYTF. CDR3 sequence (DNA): TGTGCCACCTACTATACTTCAGGGAAGGGTGGCTACACCTTC.

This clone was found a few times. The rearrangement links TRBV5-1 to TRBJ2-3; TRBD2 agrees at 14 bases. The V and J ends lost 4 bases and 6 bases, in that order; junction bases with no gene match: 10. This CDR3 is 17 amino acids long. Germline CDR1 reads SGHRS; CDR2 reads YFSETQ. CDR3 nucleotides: TGCGCCAGCAGCAAGGGGACTAGCGGGAGCTCAGGGGATACGCAGTATTTT. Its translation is CASSKGTSGSSGDTQYF.

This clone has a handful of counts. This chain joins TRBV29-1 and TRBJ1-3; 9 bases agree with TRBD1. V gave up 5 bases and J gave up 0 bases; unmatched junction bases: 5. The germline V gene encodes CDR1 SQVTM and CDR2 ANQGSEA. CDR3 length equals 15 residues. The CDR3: CSVRTGAHSGNTIYF. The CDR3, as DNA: TGCAGCGTTCGGACAGGGGCCCACTCTGGAAACACCATATATTTT.

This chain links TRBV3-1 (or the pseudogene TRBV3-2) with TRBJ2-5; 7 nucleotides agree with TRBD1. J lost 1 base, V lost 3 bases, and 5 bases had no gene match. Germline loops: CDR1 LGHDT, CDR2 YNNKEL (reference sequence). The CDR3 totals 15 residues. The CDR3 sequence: CASSQLRGPQETQYF. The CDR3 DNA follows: TGTGCCAGCAGCCAGTTGAGGGGGCCCCAAGAGACCCAGTACTTC.

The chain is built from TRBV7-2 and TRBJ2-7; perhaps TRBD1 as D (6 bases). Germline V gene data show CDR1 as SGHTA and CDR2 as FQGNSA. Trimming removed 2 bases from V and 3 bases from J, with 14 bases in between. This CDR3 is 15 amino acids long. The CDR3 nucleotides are TGTGCCAGCAGCTTACAGGGGTTAGTAATCTACGAGCAGTACTTC. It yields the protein CASSLQGLVIYEQYF.